These 17 T cell receptor beta chains came from one sample sequenced in a study of shared clonotypes between healthy human individuals. TCRdb keeps only in-frame clones here, not all; method: immunoSEQ multiplex PCR. The top ten clones hold 1.8% of a sample with around 700,000 clones, roughly 78% of them seen once. Sequenced sample: memory CD4+ T cells sorted from blood. Subset here: CD45RA-negative fraction. The source is a woman younger than 45 in good health.

Only a few counts were recorded for this clone. The chain combines TRBV7-2 with TRBJ2-6, with D maybe TRBD2 (6 bases). The germline gives CDR1 SGHTA, CDR2 FQGNSA. V was pared by 4 bases and J by 3 bases, with 13 bases between. The CDR3 sequence is 16 residues long. The DNA for the CDR3 is TGTGCCAGCAGCTGGGTAGGGACTGGTGGGGCCAACGTCCTGACTTTC. Amino acids: CASSWVGTGGANVLTF.

The chain has TRBV7-3 and TRBJ1-1; D unclear. Between the trimmed V and J ends, which lost 1 base and 1 base, there was a span of 10 bases. The CDR3 runs 15 residues. Germline CDR1 reads SGHTA; CDR2 reads FQGTGA. The CDR3 region has the DNA TGTGCCAGCAGCTTAAATCCAGCGAAGAACACTGAAGCTTTCTTT. Translated, it gives CASSLNPAKNTEAFF.

The gene calls are TRBV18 and TRBJ2-7; D tentatively fits TRBD1 or TRBD2 (5 bases each). The V end lost 4 bases, the J end lost 4 bases, and 14 bases lay between the germline ends. CDR3 size: 14 residues. CDR1 is KGHSH, CDR2 LQKENI, per germline. As DNA, the CDR3 is TGTGCCAGCTCACGGGGGTCTCCTTCTTACGAGCAGTACTTC. Translation: CASSRGSPSYEQYF.

J is TRBJ1-1 and V is TRBV6-5; D is undetermined. This CDR3 is built from 15 residues. The V and J ends lost 0 bases and 3 bases respectively, with 11 bases between them. Per the germline V gene, CDR1 is MNHEY and CDR2 is SVGAGI. The CDR3 nucleotides are TGTGCCAGCAGTTACTCGTCAACCTCGGACACTGAAGCTTTCTTT. Translation: CASSYSSTSDTEAFF.

This chain links TRBV7-8 with TRBJ2-3; 9 bases line up with TRBD2. Germline V CDR1 and CDR2: SGHVS, FQNEAQ. The CDR3 totals 17 residues. After removal of 0 bases from V and 3 bases from J, the junction contained 7 bases not matched to a gene. Here the CDR3 reads CASSLARDSGSTDTQYF. The CDR3 DNA reads as TGTGCCAGCAGCTTAGCGCGGGATAGCGGGAGTACAGATACGCAGTATTTT.

The chain combines TRBV7-3 with TRBJ2-1; no definite D call. The germline gives CDR1 SGHTA, CDR2 FQGTGA. The CDR3 loop spans 13 amino acids. With 2 bases removed from V and 3 bases from J, the gap between germline ends came to 5 bases. Here the CDR3 reads CASSLGYYNEQFF. The DNA for the CDR3 is TGTGCCAGCAGCTTAGGGTACTACAATGAGCAGTTCTTC.

The chain couples TRBV28 to TRBJ1-2, with D tentatively TRBD1 (5 bases). The CDR3 covers 15 residues. V was clipped by 5 bases and J by 6 bases, with 19 bases between them. Germline V lookup: CDR1 MDHEN, CDR2 SYDVKM. The CDR3 sequence: CASSDPSGGSHGYTF. In DNA form, the CDR3 reads TGTGCCAGCAGTGACCCCAGCGGGGGGTCCCATGGCTACACCTTC.

The CDR3 loop reads CASSLVAGGTDTQYF. The CDR3 DNA reads TGTGCCAGCAGCTTGGTGGCAGGGGGAACAGATACGCAGTATTTT. This chain connects TRBV5-6 to TRBJ2-3, with 7 bases fitting TRBD1. The CDR3 loop spans 15 amino acids. V was pared by 0 bases and J by 3 bases, with 4 bases of the junction left unmatched. From germline, CDR1 is SGHDT and CDR2 YYEEEE.

A few counts support this clone. CDR3 nucleotide sequence: TGTGCCAGTATGAGTTTCAATCAGCCCCAGCATTTT. This encodes CASMSFNQPQHF. This chain uses TRBV19 with TRBJ1-5, with D hard to call. The V and J ends lost 7 bases and 3 bases respectively, with 7 bases between them. Germline assignment: CDR1 LNHDA and CDR2 SQIVND (reference sequence). The CDR3 spans 12 residues.

A few counts support this clone. Distinct nucleotide sequences in the sample also encode this CDR3. The DNA for the CDR3 is TGTGCCAGCAGCATGAACACTGAAGCTTTCTTT. It encodes CASSMNTEAFF. The chain combines TRBV28 with TRBJ1-1; D not resolved. The germline CDR1 and CDR2 sequences are MDHEN and SYDVKM. The CDR3 consists of 11 residues. The ends were cut back, 6 bases at V and 0 bases at J, with 2 bases in the middle.

A remark on this clone: At the DNA level, this CDR3 is encoded by other sequences in the same sample as well. The genes are TRBV5-1 and TRBJ2-1; 11 bases line up with TRBD2. V lost 2 bases and J lost 0; bases outside the gene matches: 1. Germline V gene lookup returns CDR1 SGHRS and CDR2 YFSETQ. This CDR3 comprises 16 residues. The DNA for the CDR3 is TGCGCCAGCAGCTTCACTAGCGGGAGCTCCTACAATGAGCAGTTCTTC. This codes for CASSFTSGSSYNEQFF.

The chain employs TRBV7-9 and TRBJ2-7; 7 bases are a match to TRBD1. The CDR3 length is 13 residues. With 5 bases clipped from V and 3 bases from J, the junction kept 4 bases outside the gene matches. CDR1 and CDR2 from the germline V gene are SEHNR and FQNEAQ (reference sequence). The CDR3 protein is CASSQGQVYEQYF. In DNA, the CDR3 is TGTGCCAGCAGCCAAGGACAGGTCTACGAGCAGTACTTC.

This clone was counted a single time. The chain carries TRBV14 and TRBJ2-4, with TRBD1 as a possible D gene (6 bases). Germline values: CDR1 SGHDN, CDR2 FVKESK. V shed 0 bases and J shed 8 bases, with 14 bases lying between them. CDR3 length equals 15 residues. The CDR3 DNA sequence: TGTGCCAGCAGCCAAGATCGACAAGGGGGTTACATTCAGTACTTC. Translating gives CASSQDRQGGYIQYF.

The rearrangement links TRBV29-1 to TRBJ1-3; possible D gene TRBD1, 6 bases. The germline CDR1 and CDR2 sequences are SQVTM and ANQGSEA. V lost 7 bases and J 4 bases, leaving 11 bases between the germline ends. This CDR3 has 12 amino acids. CDR3 in DNA: TGCAGCGGAACAGGGAAAGGAAACACCATATATTTT. This sequence encodes CSGTGKGNTIYF.

In its sample, this clone was seen a few times. The V and J genes are TRBV25-1 and TRBJ2-1; 10 bases fit TRBD2. The J segment lost 5 bases and the V segment lost 7 bases, leaving 5 bases of the junction unmatched. CDR3 length equals 14 residues. Per germline, CDR1 MGHDK and CDR2 SYGVNS. In nucleotides, the CDR3 is TGTGCCAGCACCCAGCGGGAGGGCCACAATGAGCAGTTCTTC. Translation gives CASTQREGHNEQFF.

The rearrangement joins TRBV5-1 to TRBJ2-3; D uncertain. The germline CDR1 and CDR2 sequences are SGHRS and YFSETQ. The ends were cut back, 0 bases at V and 2 bases at J, with 13 bases in the middle. CDR3 length: 16 residues. The CDR3, as DNA: TGCGCCAGCAGCTTGGAGGGCCGCCCATTCACAGATACGCAGTATTTT. Its protein is CASSLEGRPFTDTQYF.

The chain is built from TRBV5-1 and TRBJ2-2; 9 positions match TRBD1. The CDR3 is 15 residues long. Germline CDR1 is SGHRS and CDR2 is YFSETQ. Trimming took 2 bases from V and 5 from J; bases not matched to a gene: 4. The CDR3 is CASSLQGAQTGELFF. DNA of the CDR3: TGCGCCAGCAGCTTACAGGGGGCGCAGACCGGGGAGCTGTTTTTT.